These 20 T cell receptor beta chains came from one sample sequenced in a study of T cell responses to AZD1222 COVID-19 vaccine. Assay: immunoSEQ multiplex PCR; the TCRdb copy retains only in-frame clones and omits some. The data contain 45,000 to 60,000 clones, approximately 80% of them singletons. Source: peripheral blood, taken on day 0 of AZD1222 vaccination. These receptors were collected from an adult in good health.

The chain carries TRBV5-4 and TRBJ2-2; D unclear. Germline lookup yields CDR1 SGHNT and CDR2 YYREEE (reference sequence). This CDR3 spans 13 amino acids. V was pared by 5 bases and J by 4 bases, with 9 bases between. The CDR3 here is CASSFVLTGELFF. The CDR3 DNA follows: TGTGCCAGCAGTTTCGTCCTCACCGGGGAGCTGTTTTTT.

This chain joins TRBV20-1 and TRBJ2-1, with 8 bases identical to TRBD1. The V and J ends lost 3 bases and 6 bases, in that order; junction bases with no gene match: 1. Germline V gene sequence: CDR1 DFQATT, CDR2 SNEGSKA (reference sequence). The length of the CDR3 is 12 residues. The CDR3 is CSASTGGNEQFF. DNA of the CDR3: TGCAGTGCTAGTACAGGGGGCAATGAGCAGTTCTTC.

The chain recombines TRBV6-1 with TRBJ2-7; 9 bases line up with TRBD1. V dropped 4 bases and J dropped 2; count of bases not matched to a gene: 9. Germline V gives CDR1 MNHNS, CDR2 SASEGT. This CDR3 has 16 residues. The CDR3 protein is CASSGKLGQGTYEQYV. DNA of the CDR3: TGTGCCAGCAGTGGAAAACTTGGACAGGGGACCTACGAGCAGTACGTC.

The V and J genes are TRBV7-2 and TRBJ1-2; unclear D gene. Germline values: CDR1 SGHTA, CDR2 FQGNSA. This CDR3 contains 13 residues. V was trimmed by 5 bases and J by 6 bases, leaving 13 bases between them. CDR3 residues: CASSGSPQDGYTF. CDR3 coding DNA: TGTGCCAGCAGCGGTTCGCCTCAGGATGGCTACACCTTC.

The genes are TRBV19 and TRBJ1-5, with D tentatively TRBD1 (5 bases). The CDR3 consists of 18 residues. The V gene lost 7 bases and the J gene lost 1 base, with 23 bases spanning the gap. Germline assignment: CDR1 LNHDA and CDR2 SQIVND (reference sequence). CDR3 in DNA: TGTGCCAGTACTCCCTGGTTCGGGACTCCTGTGAGCAATCAGCCCCAGCATTTT. This gives the protein CASTPWFGTPVSNQPQHF.

This clone was recorded only once. The chain's CDR3 is CASSSMGQRDKYEQYF. The CDR3 DNA reads TGTGCCAGTAGTTCCATGGGGCAGCGGGATAAGTACGAGCAGTACTTC. V usage is TRBV19 and J usage is TRBJ2-7; 7 bases are a match to TRBD2. CDR3 length equals 16 residues. Germline lookup yields CDR1 LNHDA and CDR2 SQIVND (reference sequence). V shed 5 bases, J shed 4 bases, and the junction held 14 bases outside the gene matches.

V usage is TRBV6-5 and J usage is TRBJ2-1, with 12 nucleotides matching TRBD2. CDR1 is MNHEY and CDR2 is SVGAGI in the germline V gene. Trimming took 1 base from V and 8 from J; bases not matched to a gene: 3. The CDR3 contains 15 residues. As DNA, the CDR3 is TGTGCCAGCAGTTACTTCCTAGCGGGAGGGCATGAGCAGTTCTTC. Amino acid sequence: CASSYFLAGGHEQFF.

This clone was seen just once. The chain links TRBV12-3 or TRBV12-4 to TRBJ2-1; D possibly corresponds to TRBD1 (5 bases). The CDR3 spans 11 residues. V was shortened by 5 bases and J by 9 bases, with 8 bases between the two germline ends. Here the CDR3 DNA reads TGTGCCAGCAGTGATAGGGGTGAGCAGTTCTTC. Translating gives CASSDRGEQFF.

The genes are TRBV6-5 and TRBJ1-5, with a tentative D call TRBD1 (6 bases). The CDR3 consists of 14 residues. Germline CDR1 is MNHEY and CDR2 is SVGAGI. The V end lost 6 bases, the J end lost 7 bases, and 16 bases lay between the germline ends. The CDR3 is CASSLGQQRQPQHF. The CDR3 coding sequence is TGTGCCAGCAGCCTCGGACAGCAACGCCAGCCCCAGCATTTT.

The table lists this clone with a few counts. V gene TRBV24-1 combines with J gene TRBJ2-2, with 11 bases identical to TRBD1. From germline, CDR1 is KGHDR and CDR2 SFDVKD. The CDR3 length is 14 residues. V was clipped by 8 bases and J by 3 bases; unmatched bases: 1. The CDR3 spells CATKGQGDTGELFF. As DNA, the CDR3 is TGTGCCACCAAGGGACAGGGGGACACCGGGGAGCTGTTTTTT.

The V call is TRBV7-9, the J call TRBJ2-1, with a possible D match to TRBD2 (5 bases). This CDR3 is built from 15 residues. CDR1 and CDR2 from the germline V gene are SEHNR and FQNEAQ (reference sequence). V lost 4 bases and J 2 bases, leaving 12 bases between the germline ends. The CDR3 nucleotides read TGTGCCAGCAGCTCCCTCGGAGGAACCTACAATGAGCAGTTCTTC. Translation: CASSSLGGTYNEQFF. The entire variable domain, with the rest obtained from reference TRBV7-9 and TRBJ2-1, is as follows: DTGVSQNPRHKITKRGQNVTFRCDPISEHNRLYWYRQTLGQGPEFLTYFQNEAQLEKSRLLSDRFSAERPKGSFSTLEIQRTEQGDSAMYLCASSSLGGTYNEQFFGPGTRLTVL.

The chain uses TRBV5-4 and TRBJ2-7; tentatively, D is TRBD2 (7 bases). The CDR3 is made up of 13 amino acids. Germline V gives CDR1 SGHNT, CDR2 YYREEE (reference sequence). The germline V and J ends were trimmed by 3 bases and 6 bases, with 13 bases remaining between them. This CDR3 is CASSWGGQPEQYV. The CDR3 DNA follows: TGTGCCAGCAGCTGGGGGGGGCAGCCCGAGCAGTACGTC.

The rearrangement uses TRBV24-1 and TRBJ2-7; 9 nucleotides match TRBD1. CDR1 and CDR2 from the germline V gene are KGHDR and SFDVKD. V was pared by 5 bases and J by 4 bases, with 2 bases of the junction left unmatched. The length of the CDR3 is 13 residues. For the CDR3, the DNA is TGTGCCACCAGTGTGGGACAGGGTTACGAGCAGTACTTC. Encoded protein: CATSVGQGYEQYF.

The chain is built from TRBV28 and TRBJ2-1; D is tentatively TRBD1 or TRBD2 (6 bases each). CDR1 is MDHEN and CDR2 is SYDVKM in the germline V gene. Trimming took off 3 bases at V and 9 bases at J, with 21 bases between the two ends. The CDR3 loop spans 16 amino acids. CDR3 nucleotide sequence: TGTGCCAGCAGTTTTGTGGGCAGAGGGGGGTACGGTGAGCAGTTCTTC. It codes for CASSFVGRGGYGEQFF.

This rearrangement joins TRBV5-6 to TRBJ2-2, with a possible D match to TRBD1 (6 bases). The germline V gene has CDR1 SGHDT and CDR2 YYEEEE. The CDR3 loop spans 13 amino acids. The ends were cut back, 4 bases at V and 8 bases at J, with 12 bases in the middle. The CDR3 DNA reads as TGTGCCAGCAGCGGACAGTTCTTGGGGGAGCTGTTTTTT. Amino acid sequence: CASSGQFLGELFF.

The V gene is TRBV10-2, the J gene TRBJ2-7, with D perhaps matching TRBD1 (6 bases). V lost 8 bases and J 1 base, leaving 15 bases between the germline ends. Germline CDR1 and CDR2: WSHSY and SAAADI. CDR3 length: 14 amino acids. The CDR3 here is CASPRVRGSYEQYV. CDR3 in DNA: TGCGCCAGCCCTCGGGTCAGGGGATCCTACGAGCAGTACGTC.

The rearrangement uses TRBV28 and TRBJ2-7; 14 bases match TRBD2. The length of the CDR3 is 15 residues. Losses at the gene ends were 5 bases for V and 3 bases for J; bases not matched to a gene: 3. Germline V gene data show CDR1 as MDHEN and CDR2 as SYDVKM. This CDR3 is CASSLGTSGGYEQYV. The CDR3 bases are TGTGCCAGCAGTCTGGGGACTAGCGGGGGCTACGAGCAGTACGTC.

The rearrangement joins TRBV5-1 to TRBJ1-2; perhaps TRBD1 as D (6 bases). The CDR3 has 14 amino acids. The germline V and J ends were trimmed by 5 bases and 3 bases, with 14 bases remaining between them. In germline, CDR1 is SGHRS, CDR2 YFSETQ. The CDR3 DNA reads TGCGCCAGCAGACAAACAGGGAACCACTATGGCTACACCTTC. Amino acids: CASRQTGNHYGYTF.

This clone was counted a few times. The genes are TRBV5-1 and TRBJ2-1, with D tentatively TRBD2 (6 bases). V was cut by 3 bases and J by 3 bases, with 10 bases left in between. The germline gives CDR1 SGHRS, CDR2 YFSETQ. CDR3 length: 14 amino acids. The CDR3 bases are TGCGCCAGCAGCTGGGGGGAAAGCTACAATGAGCAGTTCTTC. It specifies CASSWGESYNEQFF.

The rearrangement joins TRBV29-1 to TRBJ2-2, with 9 bases lining up with TRBD2. V dropped 4 bases and J dropped 5; count of bases not matched to a gene: 8. Germline assignment: CDR1 SQVTM and CDR2 ANQGSEA. The CDR3 has 15 residues. The CDR3 DNA follows: TGCAGCGTTGTGTCTAGCGGGGTAGGGACCGGGGAGCTGTTTTTT. Translated, it gives CSVVSSGVGTGELFF.